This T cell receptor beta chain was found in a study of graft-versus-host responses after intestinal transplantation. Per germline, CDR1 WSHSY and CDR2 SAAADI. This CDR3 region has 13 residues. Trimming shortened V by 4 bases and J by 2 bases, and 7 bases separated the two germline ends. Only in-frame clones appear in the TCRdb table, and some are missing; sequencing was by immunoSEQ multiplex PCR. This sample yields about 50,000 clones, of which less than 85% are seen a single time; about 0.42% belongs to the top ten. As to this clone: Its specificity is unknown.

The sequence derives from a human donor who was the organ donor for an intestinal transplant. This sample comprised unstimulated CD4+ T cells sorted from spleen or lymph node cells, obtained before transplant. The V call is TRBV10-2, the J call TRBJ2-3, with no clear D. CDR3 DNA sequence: TGCGCCAGCAGTGTCTGGATCACAGATACGCAGTATTTT. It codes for CASSVWITDTQYF.